The sequence of this T cell receptor (beta chain) was determined in a study of shared clonotypes between healthy human individuals. Germline loops: CDR1 LGHNA, CDR2 YSLEER. The CDR3 has 16 amino acids. The table came from immunoSEQ multiplex PCR; TCRdb's copy has only in-frame clones and leaves some out. The table records about 1.5 million clones, 95% to 99% of them present only once. Turning to this clone: Relative to the germline gene, one junction end is altered; a read error may explain this.

The sequence was obtained from a young man in good health. The sample was naive CD4+ T cells sorted from blood. Regarding subset: CD45RA+ positively selected. The chain recombines TRBV4-3 with TRBJ1-2, with D maybe TRBD1 (5 bases). CDR3: CASRQVGVGTGYGYTF. CDR3 DNA sequence: TGCGCCAGCAGGCAAGTCGGGGTTGGAACAGGCTATGGCTACACCTTC.